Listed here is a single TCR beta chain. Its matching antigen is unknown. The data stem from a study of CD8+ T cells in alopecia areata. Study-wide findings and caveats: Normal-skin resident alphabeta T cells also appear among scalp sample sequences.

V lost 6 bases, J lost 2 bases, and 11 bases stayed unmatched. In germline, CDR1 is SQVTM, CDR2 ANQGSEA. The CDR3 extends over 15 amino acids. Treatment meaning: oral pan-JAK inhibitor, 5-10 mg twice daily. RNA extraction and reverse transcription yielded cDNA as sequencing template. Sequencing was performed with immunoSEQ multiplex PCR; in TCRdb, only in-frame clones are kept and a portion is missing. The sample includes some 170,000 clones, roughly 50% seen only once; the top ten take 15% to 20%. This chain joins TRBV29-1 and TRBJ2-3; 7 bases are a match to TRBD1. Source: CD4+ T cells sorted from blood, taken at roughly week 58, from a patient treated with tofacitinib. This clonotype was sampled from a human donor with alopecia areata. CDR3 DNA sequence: TGCAGCGTGGAATACGGGACAGCCACCACAGATACGCAGTATTTT. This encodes CSVEYGTATTDTQYF.